The 13 T cell receptor beta chains below all came from one sample that was sequenced in a study of TIL therapy for anti-PD-1-resistant metastatic lung cancer. The time point is: pre-treatment sample, taken before nivolumab and TIL therapy. The libraries were made with immunoSEQ v3. Assay used: immunoSEQ multiplex PCR; TCRdb lists only in-frame clones, some missing. The data contain 25,000 to 40,000 clones, just under 75% of them singletons. Here the sequenced sample was blood, taken at baseline. Receptor source: a woman between 25 and 85 years old with non-small cell lung cancer.

The rearrangement joins TRBV6-5 to TRBJ1-3; no definite D call. V was shortened by 0 bases and J by 3 bases, with 12 bases between the two germline ends. This CDR3 spans 16 amino acids. Germline assignment: CDR1 MNHEY and CDR2 SVGAGI. This CDR3 is CASSYSTVSHGNTIYF. CDR3 DNA sequence: TGTGCCAGCAGTTACTCGACTGTCTCCCATGGAAACACCATATATTTT.

The genes are TRBV10-1 and TRBJ2-1, with D perhaps matching TRBD1 (5 bases). The CDR3 is made up of 16 amino acids. The germline V gene has CDR1 WNHNN and CDR2 SYGVQD (reference sequence). Trimming pared 6 bases from V and 1 base from J, leaving 16 bases between. CDR3 in DNA: TGCGCCAGCAGCCGCCAGGGCGGAAATTCCTACAATGAGCAGTTCTTC. Its translation: CASSRQGGNSYNEQFF.

The genes are TRBV19 and TRBJ2-5, with no clear D. The V end lost 2 bases, the J end lost 5 bases, and 12 bases lay between the germline ends. This CDR3 is built from 14 residues. Germline V gene sequence: CDR1 LNHDA, CDR2 SQIVND (reference sequence). CDR3 loop: CASSIRRIDETQYF. CDR3 DNA sequence: TGTGCCAGTAGTATACGCCGCATAGACGAGACCCAGTACTTC.

The chain has TRBV6-5 and TRBJ2-3, with D perhaps matching TRBD1 (6 bases). CDR3 size: 16 residues. CDR1 and CDR2 (germline): MNHEY, SVGAGI. V lost 2 bases and J lost 7, with 19 bases in between. The CDR3 region is CASSYGGPGPGHTQYF. The CDR3 nucleotides are TGTGCCAGCAGTTACGGGGGCCCAGGGCCTGGTCATACGCAGTATTTT.

This chain connects TRBV2 to TRBJ2-5; 15 bases line up with TRBD2. Germline trimming cut 5 bases from V and 3 bases from J; bases unmatched to any gene: 4. The CDR3 covers 16 residues. Germline lookup yields CDR1 SNHLY and CDR2 FYNNEI. CDR3 sequence: CASSLWTSGREETQYF. In DNA, the CDR3 is TGTGCCAGCAGTCTCTGGACTAGCGGGAGGGAAGAGACCCAGTACTTC.

The chain combines TRBV2 with TRBJ2-5; 7 nucleotides match TRBD2. Germline V lookup: CDR1 SNHLY, CDR2 FYNNEI. The CDR3 is 15 residues long. V was clipped by 4 bases and J by 4 bases; unmatched bases: 9. The CDR3 loop reads CASSGHGGGGETQYF. Here the CDR3 DNA reads TGTGCCAGCAGTGGGCATGGGGGGGGAGGAGAGACCCAGTACTTC.

V gene TRBV18 combines with J gene TRBJ2-2; D is uncertain. V lost 3 bases to trimming and J lost 1 base, with 0 bases between them. The CDR3 is made up of 12 amino acids. Germline loops: CDR1 KGHSH, CDR2 LQKENI. The DNA of the CDR3 is TGTGCCAGCTCACCGAACACCGGGGAGCTGTTTTTT. It translates to CASSPNTGELFF.

The J gene is TRBJ1-5, the V gene TRBV19; a weak D match, TRBD1 (6 bases). Deletions cut 7 bases from V and 6 bases from J, with 16 bases between. CDR3 length: 14 amino acids. Germline V gene sequence: CDR1 LNHDA, CDR2 SQIVND (reference sequence). The CDR3 spells CASTLGGARQPQHF. DNA of the CDR3: TGTGCCAGTACCCTAGGGGGGGCTCGTCAGCCCCAGCATTTT.

The chain employs TRBV29-1 and TRBJ2-1; TRBD2 is a possible D gene (6 bases). Germline V gene sequence: CDR1 SQVTM, CDR2 ANQGSEA. V was clipped by 2 bases and J by 1 base, with 18 bases between them. The CDR3 runs to 17 residues. DNA for the CDR3: TGCAGCGTTGAAAATCCCGCCACGGGAGCGTCCTACAATGAGCAGTTCTTC. Translated, it gives CSVENPATGASYNEQFF.

The chain has TRBV11-2 and TRBJ2-7, with a tentative D call TRBD2 (5 bases). The CDR3 runs 13 residues. The germline V gene encodes CDR1 SGHAT and CDR2 FQNNGV. V was cut by 5 bases and J by 3 bases, with 11 bases left in between. CDR3 protein: CASSLAGYYEQYF. The CDR3 coding sequence is TGTGCCAGCAGCCTCGCGGGCTACTACGAGCAGTACTTC.

This clone was seen a handful of times. This chain uses TRBV10-1 with TRBJ2-4, with D possibly TRBD2 on 5 matching bases. Trimming removed 8 bases from V and 3 bases from J, with 17 bases in between. Germline V gene lookup returns CDR1 WNHNN and CDR2 SYGVQD (reference sequence). CDR3 size: 15 residues. For the CDR3, the DNA is TGCGCCAGCCTCCCCGAGGCGGGCCACAAAAACATTCAGTACTTC. Translated, it gives CASLPEAGHKNIQYF.

The chain links TRBV19 to TRBJ2-1; 11 nucleotides agree with TRBD2. CDR1 is LNHDA, CDR2 SQIVND, per germline (reference sequence). Trimming removed 7 bases from V and 8 bases from J; junction bases left unmatched: 13. The CDR3 spans 16 residues. CDR3 region: CASTPGRIAGGHEQFF. The CDR3 DNA sequence: TGTGCCAGTACCCCGGGTAGGATAGCGGGAGGGCATGAGCAGTTCTTC.

The chain is built from TRBV10-3 and TRBJ2-7; TRBD1 matches at 8 bases. CDR3 length: 15 residues. V lost 4 bases and J lost 2; bases outside the gene matches: 7. Germline loops: CDR1 ENHRY, CDR2 SYGVKD. CDR3 sequence reads: CAISAPRTGTYEQYF. DNA of the CDR3: TGTGCCATCAGTGCCCCCCGGACAGGGACCTACGAGCAGTACTTC.